The source of this T cell receptor (beta chain) is a study of T cells in Graves' hyperthyroidism and ophthalmopathy. RNA transcripts were the template for amplifying TCR beta CDR3 regions. When the TCR CDR3 underwent first-round RT-PCR, the HTBI primer set was used. TCRdb re-analysed the multiplex PCR reads in MiXCR, keeping a single row per CDR3 protein. The data contain some 510,000 distinct CDR3 sequences, roughly 20% of them singletons. This clonotype was detected ten times or more. The CDR3 runs to 14 residues. The V gene end was trimmed by 3 bases and the J gene end by 3 bases; junction bases not matched to a gene: 3. Germline CDR1 is MNHNS and CDR2 is SASEGT.

The sequenced sample was blood. The clonotype originates from a man aged 18-30 years with Graves' hyperthyroidism. The genes are TRBV6-1 and TRBJ1-1; 8 nucleotides align to TRBD1. The CDR3 DNA is TGTGCCAGCAGTGACCTGGACAGGGACACTGAAGCTTTCTTT. Translated: CASSDLDRDTEAFF.